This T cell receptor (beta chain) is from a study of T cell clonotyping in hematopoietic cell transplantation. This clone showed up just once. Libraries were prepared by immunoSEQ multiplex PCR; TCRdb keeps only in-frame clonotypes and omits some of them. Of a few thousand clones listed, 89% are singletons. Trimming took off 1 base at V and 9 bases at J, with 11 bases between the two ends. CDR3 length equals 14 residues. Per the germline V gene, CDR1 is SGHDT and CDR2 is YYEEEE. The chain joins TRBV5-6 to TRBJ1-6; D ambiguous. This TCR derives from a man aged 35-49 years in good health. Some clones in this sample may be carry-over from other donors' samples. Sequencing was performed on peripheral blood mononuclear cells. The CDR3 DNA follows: TGTGCCAGCAGCTTGTGGCCCTCAGGTTCACCCCTCCACTTT. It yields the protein CASSLWPSGSPLHF.